These 10 T cell receptor beta chains were sequenced from one sample in a study of blood T cell repertoires in COVID-19. TCRdb's table, derived via immunoSEQ multiplex PCR, lists solely in-frame clones and lacks some. The data contain around 290,000 clones, about 89% of them singletons. Sample: PBMCs or T cells enriched from blood (not recorded which). The receptors here all came from a woman aged 18-29 years who had recovered from COVID-19.

The CDR3, as DNA: TGTGCCAGCAGCTTATTAGACGGGAAGTACTTC. Translation gives CASSLLDGKYF. The J gene is TRBJ2-7, the V gene TRBV11-2; tentative D call: TRBD2 (5 bases). Looked up from germline, CDR1 is SGHAT and CDR2 is FQNNGV. This CDR3 has 11 residues. V was cut by 2 bases and J by 11 bases, with 10 bases left in between.

V gene TRBV19 combines with J gene TRBJ2-7; TRBD1 might be the D (6 bases). Germline lookup yields CDR1 LNHDA and CDR2 SQIVND (reference sequence). V lost 4 bases to trimming and J lost 1 base, with 8 bases between them. CDR3 size: 13 residues. CDR3 sequence: CASSRQGSYEQYF. Written as DNA, the CDR3 is TGTGCCAGTAGTAGGCAGGGGTCCTACGAGCAGTACTTC. Based on the CDR3 plus reference TRBV19 and TRBJ2-7, the full variable domain is DGGITQSPKYLFRKEGQNVTLSCEQNLNHDAMYWYRQDPGQGLRLIYYSQIVNDFQKGDIAEGYSVSREKKESFPLTVTSAQKNPTAFYLCASSRQGSYEQYFGPGTRLTVT.

This clone was seen a single time. V usage is TRBV11-2 and J usage is TRBJ2-3; 7 positions agree with TRBD2. The V segment lost 1 base and the J segment 1 base; nucleotides outside the gene matches: 2. CDR3 length: 15 residues. The germline CDR1 and CDR2 sequences are SGHAT and FQNNGV. CDR3 residues: CASSLVAGGTDTQYF. In DNA form, the CDR3 reads TGTGCCAGCAGCTTAGTTGCGGGGGGCACAGATACGCAGTATTTT.

CDR3 DNA: TGTGCCAGTGGACAGGGGGGTAGCACAGATACGCAGTATTTT. This sequence encodes CASGQGGSTDTQYF. The genes are TRBV19 and TRBJ2-3; 10 bases line up with TRBD1. CDR3 length: 14 residues. Germline CDR1 and CDR2: LNHDA and SQIVND (reference sequence). J lost 0 bases, V lost 8 bases, and 2 bases had no gene match.

This rearrangement joins TRBV4-3 to TRBJ1-4; weak D call: TRBD1 (5 bases). The germline V gene has CDR1 LGHNA and CDR2 YSLEER. The CDR3 sequence is 16 residues long. V was trimmed by 0 bases and J by 7 bases, leaving 15 bases between them. The CDR3 is CASSQDLSGVAEKLFF. In DNA form, the CDR3 reads TGCGCCAGCAGCCAAGATCTATCGGGGGTCGCTGAAAAACTGTTTTTT.

J is TRBJ1-2 and V is TRBV10-2, with 8 positions matching TRBD1. Germline assignment: CDR1 WSHSY and CDR2 SAAADI. The CDR3 is 15 amino acids. Trimming cost V 1 base and J 5 bases; bases outside gene matches: 6. The CDR3 is CASSEFRQGSYGYTF. The CDR3 nucleotides are TGCGCCAGCAGTGAGTTCAGACAGGGGTCTTATGGCTACACCTTC.

The V and J genes are TRBV5-1 and TRBJ1-3; TRBD1 matches at 8 bases. The CDR3 consists of 13 residues. V shed 5 bases, J shed 2 bases, and the junction held 0 bases outside the gene matches. CDR1 and CDR2 (germline): SGHRS, YFSETQ. The CDR3 is CASRQGAGNTIYF. The CDR3 bases are TGCGCCAGCAGACAGGGGGCTGGAAACACCATATATTTT.

The table lists this clone with a count of one. The V and J genes are TRBV27 and TRBJ1-2; TRBD1 might be the D (6 bases). Germline CDR1 MNHEY, CDR2 SMNVEV (reference sequence). V lost 5 bases, J lost 6 bases, and 25 bases lay in between. CDR3 length equals 17 residues. The DNA of the CDR3 is TGTGCCAGCAGTCTACAGGGAACCGGCCCCCCACGGGATGGCTACACCTTC. Translated, it gives CASSLQGTGPPRDGYTF.

The chain recombines TRBV9 with TRBJ1-1, with 8 bases lining up with TRBD1. Trimming removed 0 bases from V and 1 base from J; junction bases left unmatched: 5. This CDR3 region has 16 residues. CDR1 and CDR2 (germline): SGDLS, YYNGEE. CDR3: CASSVGIGQGNTEAFF. CDR3 bases: TGTGCCAGCAGCGTAGGCATTGGACAGGGGAACACTGAAGCTTTCTTT.

The rearrangement links TRBV7-8 to TRBJ2-2, with D possibly being TRBD2 (5 bases). V was pared by 5 bases and J by 3 bases, with 19 bases between. The germline CDR1 and CDR2 sequences are SGHVS and FQNEAQ. The CDR3 is made up of 17 amino acids. The CDR3 DNA is TGTGCCAGCAGCCCCCGAATTGGTCAGGACTACACCGGGGAGCTGTTTTTT. Translated: CASSPRIGQDYTGELFF.